Following are 6 T cell receptor beta chains from one sample sequenced in a study of cytomegalovirus exposure and HLA in healthy donors. Primers: 60 Vbeta forward and 13 Jbeta reverse. Method: immunoSEQ multiplex PCR; TCRdb's copy keeps in-frame clones and lacks some. The data show roughly 150,000 clones, around two thirds seen once. The sample comprised PBMCs. The receptors here all came from a woman aged 55-70 years in good health and CMV-seropositive.

The table lists this clone with a count of one. This chain uses TRBV5-1 with TRBJ1-1; no firm D call. This CDR3 spans 16 amino acids. The germline CDR1 and CDR2 sequences are SGHRS and YFSETQ. The V end lost 3 bases, the J end lost 1 base, and 16 bases lay between the germline ends. The CDR3 nucleotides read TGCGCCAGCAGCTCGGTAGCCTTAACTTCGAACACTGAAGCTTTCTTT. Translation gives CASSSVALTSNTEAFF. The full variable domain, with the rest looked up from reference TRBV5-1 and TRBJ1-1, is KAGVTQTPRYLIKTRGQQVTLSCSPISGHRSVSWYQQTPGQGLQFLFEYFSETQRNKGNFPGRFSGRQFSNSRSEMNVSTLELGDSALYLCASSSVALTSNTEAFFGQGTRLTVV.

This sequence joins TRBV2 and TRBJ2-1; 7 nucleotides line up with TRBD2. The CDR3 length is 14 residues. Germline CDR1 is SNHLY and CDR2 is FYNNEI. V shed 3 bases, J shed 3 bases, and the junction held 2 bases outside the gene matches. In DNA form, the CDR3 reads TGTGCCAGCAGTGATGGCGGGAGCTACAATGAGCAGTTCTTC. Protein sequence: CASSDGGSYNEQFF. The entire variable domain, with the rest obtained from reference TRBV2 and TRBJ2-1, is as follows: EPEVTQTPSHQVTQMGQEVILRCVPISNHLYFYWYRQILGQKVEFLVSFYNNEISEKSEIFDDQFSVERPDGSNFTLKIRSTKLEDSAMYFCASSDGGSYNEQFFGPGTRLTVL.

The rearrangement joins TRBV25-1 to TRBJ1-1, with D maybe TRBD1 (5 bases). Germline values: CDR1 MGHDK, CDR2 SYGVNS. The CDR3 totals 15 residues. The germline V and J ends were trimmed by 3 bases and 1 base, with 12 bases remaining between them. CDR3 in DNA: TGTGCCAGCAGTGACTCGGGCAGGGCGAACACTGAAGCTTTCTTT. Its protein product is CASSDSGRANTEAFF.

The chain uses TRBV7-8 and TRBJ1-5; tentative D call: TRBD1 (5 bases). V was trimmed by 2 bases and J by 0 bases, leaving 14 bases between them. CDR1 SGHVS and CDR2 FQNEAQ come from the germline V gene. The CDR3 covers 17 residues. Written as DNA, the CDR3 is TGTGCCAGCAGCTTACTTCGAGGAGGGGATAGCAATCAGCCCCAGCATTTT. This translates into CASSLLRGGDSNQPQHF. Looking up the rest from reference TRBV7-8 and TRBJ1-5 gives the full variable domain: GAGVSQSPRYKVAKRGQDVALRCDPISGHVSLFWYQQALGQGPEFLTYFQNEAQLDKSGLPSDRFFAERPEGSVSTLKIQRTQQEDSAVYLCASSLLRGGDSNQPQHFGDGTRLSIL.

This clone turned up a few times. The chain couples TRBV7-9 to TRBJ2-7; TRBD1 matches at 10 bases. J lost 5 bases, V lost 3 bases, and 10 bases had no gene match. Germline lookup yields CDR1 SEHNR and CDR2 FQNEAQ (reference sequence). The CDR3 runs to 16 residues. This CDR3 is CASSFRTTGGLDEQYF. For the CDR3, the DNA is TGTGCCAGCAGCTTCCGAACGACAGGGGGCTTGGACGAGCAGTACTTC.

This rearrangement joins TRBV7-8 to TRBJ1-5; 9 nucleotides agree with TRBD1. V trimming: 5 bases; J trimming: 1 base; junction bases outside the gene matches: 3. The CDR3 is 15 amino acids. Germline-derived CDR1 and CDR2 are SGHVS and FQNEAQ. The CDR3 region is CASSIGTGSNQPQHF. The CDR3 DNA is TGTGCCAGCAGCATCGGGACAGGGAGCAATCAGCCCCAGCATTTT.